One T cell receptor (beta chain) is described in this entry. Its matching antigen is unknown. Repertoires were generated with immunoSEQ multiplex PCR, while TCRdb's copy carries only in-frame clones and drops some. The sample holds some 97,000 clones; 70% to 90% are singletons and the top ten take roughly a sixth. The germline gives CDR1 MNHEY, CDR2 SVGAGI. This CDR3 region has 14 residues. V dropped 7 bases and J dropped 0 bases, with 13 bases sitting between them. The entry originates in a study of T cell responses to AZD1222 COVID-19 vaccine. Study as a whole: Pooling of second doses given at about 4 or about 12 weeks was done.

Overall study results and limits: Sampled repertoires all dated from after the peak T cell response. Rises in breadth and depth of Spike-specific TCRs came after two AZD1222 doses. Of the AZD1222 recipients, only five to seven were seropositive at baseline.

This clonotype was obtained from an adult in good health. Here the sequenced sample was peripheral blood, taken on day 0 of AZD1222 vaccination. This chain connects TRBV6-5 to TRBJ2-7, with D perhaps assigned TRBD1 or TRBD2 (6 bases each). CDR3 coding DNA: TGTGCCAGCACCCAAGGGGGGAGCTCCTACGAGCAGTACTTC. Translation: CASTQGGSSYEQYF.